The clone carrying this T cell receptor (beta chain) came up many times. These data belong to a study of patients and donors after allogeneic stem cell transplantation. MiXCR, applied by TCRdb to the RT-PCR reads, yields one record per CDR3 protein. The sample comprises about 160,000 distinct CDR3 sequences, around 28% of which are singletons, and less than 3.5% rests with the top ten. Germline values: CDR1 SGHDN, CDR2 FVKESK. The CDR3 loop spans 13 amino acids. Trimming shortened V by 7 bases and J by 6 bases, and 15 bases separated the two germline ends. The sequence came from a human donor who was either an allogeneic HSCT recipient or a stem cell or donor lymphocyte infusion donor (not recorded which). It is not recorded whose cells these are; they may come from a transplant donor. The chain recombines TRBV14 with TRBJ1-1; no firm D call. Sequencing was carried out using blood, either unsorted or a sorted T cell fraction (not recorded which). CDR3 sequence reads: CASTRATVAEAFF. Here the CDR3 DNA reads TGTGCCAGCACGAGGGCAACAGTAGCTGAAGCTTTCTTT.